This entry is about one T cell receptor beta chain. Its antigen remains unidentified. The data derive from a study of cytomegalovirus exposure and HLA in healthy donors. Use of 60 Vbeta and 13 Jbeta primers characterized the PCR. TCRdb keeps only in-frame clones here, not all; method: immunoSEQ multiplex PCR. This table has about 98,000 clones, about 80% appearing once. Notes on the study in general: Analyzed later, most CMV-associated TCR beta chains appeared HLA-restricted. With later analysis, a missense DCLRE1C variant became linked to TCR beta V- and J-gene trimming.

Germline V gene sequence: CDR1 SGHRS, CDR2 YFSETQ. J gave up 3 bases and V 2 bases, and 9 bases lay outside the gene matches. The CDR3 loop spans 16 amino acids. V usage is TRBV5-1 and J usage is TRBJ2-3; 7 nucleotides agree with TRBD2. The source material was PBMCs. The source is a female donor in good health and CMV-seropositive. CDR3 coding DNA: TGCGCCAGCAGCTTAGGACTCGCGGGGGTAACAGATACGCAGTATTTT. This encodes CASSLGLAGVTDTQYF. The complete variable domain, with remaining parts taken from reference TRBV5-1 and TRBJ2-3, reads KAGVTQTPRYLIKTRGQQVTLSCSPISGHRSVSWYQQTPGQGLQFLFEYFSETQRNKGNFPGRFSGRQFSNSRSEMNVSTLELGDSALYLCASSLGLAGVTDTQYFGPGTRLTVL.